Below, 18 T cell receptor beta chains from the same sample are listed, as sequenced in a study of somatic mutations in cytotoxic T cells in rheumatoid arthritis. Clones were read by immunoSEQ multiplex PCR, and TCRdb kept only the in-frame ones, dropping some. This sample has about 15,000 clones, with 65% to 75% found just once. The sequencing sample was made of CD8+ T cells sorted from blood. These receptor sequences come from an adult with rheumatoid arthritis.

This chain connects TRBV27 to TRBJ1-5, with 8 positions matching TRBD1. V lost 3 bases to trimming and J lost 5 bases; unmatched junction nucleotides: 6. The germline CDR1 and CDR2 sequences are MNHEY and SMNVEV (reference sequence). This CDR3 contains 15 residues. The CDR3 loop is CASSFLAGGDQPQHF. The CDR3, as DNA: TGTGCCAGCAGTTTCCTCGCAGGGGGCGATCAGCCCCAGCATTTT.

The gene calls are TRBV6-1 and TRBJ2-5, with 7 bases matching TRBD1. With the DNA end fitting TRBJ2-7 better, the J assignment may be wrong. CDR3 length: 16 residues. Germline V gene sequence: CDR1 MNHNS, CDR2 SASEGT. CDR3 loop: CASSEFETGRLYEQYF. CDR3 DNA sequence: TGTGCCAGCAGTGAATTTGAGACAGGGAGACTCTACGAGCAGTACTTC.

The chain uses TRBV5-4 and TRBJ2-3; 7 bases are a match to TRBD2. This CDR3 comprises 14 residues. CDR1 and CDR2 from the germline V gene are SGHNT and YYREEE (reference sequence). V lost 3 bases and J lost 4; bases outside the gene matches: 5. The CDR3: CASSWGGSPDTQYF. CDR3 sequence (DNA): TGTGCCAGCAGCTGGGGGGGTTCGCCAGATACGCAGTATTTT. Based on the CDR3 plus reference TRBV5-4 and TRBJ2-3, the full variable domain is ETGVTQSPTHLIKTRGQQVTLRCSSQSGHNTVSWYQQALGQGPQFIFQYYREEENGRGNFPPRFSGLQFPNYSSELNVNALELDDSALYLCASSWGGSPDTQYFGPGTRLTVL.

V and J are TRBV27 and TRBJ2-3, with TRBD2 matching over 7 bases. This CDR3 region has 15 residues. From germline, CDR1 is MNHEY and CDR2 SMNVEV (reference sequence). J was trimmed by 0 bases and V by 6 bases; bases with no gene match: 6. CDR3 in amino acids: CASSLTSESTDTQYF. CDR3 DNA sequence: TGTGCCAGCAGCCTCACTAGCGAAAGCACAGATACGCAGTATTTT.

This clone was counted once. This rearrangement joins TRBV27 to TRBJ2-1; D call uncertain. The germline V and J ends were trimmed by 0 bases and 7 bases, with 7 bases remaining between them. Per the germline V gene, CDR1 is MNHEY and CDR2 is SMNVEV (reference sequence). The CDR3 length is 13 residues. The CDR3 sequence: CASSLSIDNEQFF. Written as DNA, the CDR3 is TGTGCCAGCAGTTTATCTATCGATAATGAGCAGTTCTTC.

There are a few counts of this clone. This chain joins TRBV11-3 and TRBJ2-1; 7 nucleotides match TRBD1. Germline V gives CDR1 SGHNT, CDR2 YENEEA. V trimming: 1 base; J trimming: 1 base; junction bases outside the gene matches: 1. There are 15 residues in the CDR3. CDR3 nucleotide sequence: TGTGCCAGCAGCTTAGGCAGGGGGTCCTACAATGAGCAGTTCTTC. It is translated as CASSLGRGSYNEQFF.

The rearrangement uses TRBV4-1 and TRBJ2-7, with 10 bases that match TRBD1. J was trimmed by 1 base and V by 0 bases; bases with no gene match: 9. From germline, CDR1 is MGHRA and CDR2 YSYEKL. The CDR3 extends over 18 amino acids. The CDR3 region is CASSQDRTGTGASYEQYF. In nucleotides, the CDR3 is TGCGCCAGCAGCCAAGATCGTACGGGGACAGGGGCATCCTACGAGCAGTACTTC.

This clone was found a few times. CDR3 region: CASSLDGTEAFF. The CDR3 DNA sequence: TGTGCCAGCAGCTTAGATGGCACTGAAGCTTTCTTT. The rearrangement uses TRBV13 and TRBJ1-1; D is unclear. CDR1 and CDR2 (germline): PRHDT, FYEKMQ (reference sequence). Trimming shortened V by 1 base and J by 4 bases, and 4 bases separated the two germline ends. CDR3 length: 12 amino acids.

This clone occurred once. The rearrangement uses TRBV27 and TRBJ2-7, with TRBD1 matching 10 bases. The CDR3 extends over 15 amino acids. Germline-derived CDR1 and CDR2 are MNHEY and SMNVEV (reference sequence). After removal of 4 bases from V and 4 bases from J, the junction contained 7 bases not matched to a gene. CDR3 protein: CASSSRQGARYEQYF. CDR3 sequence (DNA): TGTGCCAGCAGTTCTAGACAGGGGGCTAGATACGAGCAGTACTTC.

The J gene is TRBJ2-1, the V gene TRBV5-1; 8 bases are shared with TRBD2. After removal of 0 bases from V and 2 bases from J, the junction contained 4 bases not matched to a gene. From germline, CDR1 is SGHRS and CDR2 YFSETQ. CDR3 length: 16 residues. The CDR3 here is CASSLEVGGAYNEQFF. The CDR3 nucleotides read TGCGCCAGCAGCTTGGAGGTCGGGGGGGCCTACAATGAGCAGTTCTTC. Together with reference TRBV5-1 and TRBJ2-1, the CDR3 gives the full variable domain: KAGVTQTPRYLIKTRGQQVTLSCSPISGHRSVSWYQQTPGQGLQFLFEYFSETQRNKGNFPGRFSGRQFSNSRSEMNVSTLELGDSALYLCASSLEVGGAYNEQFFGPGTRLTVL.

The rearrangement uses TRBV27 and TRBJ2-3; 7 bases are a match to TRBD1. Losses at the gene ends were 6 bases for V and 2 bases for J; bases not matched to a gene: 5. Looked up from germline, CDR1 is MNHEY and CDR2 is SMNVEV (reference sequence). This CDR3 has 14 amino acids. This chain's CDR3 is CASRDRALTDTQYF. CDR3 DNA sequence: TGTGCCAGCAGAGACAGGGCCCTCACAGATACGCAGTATTTT.

The V call is TRBV10-3, the J call TRBJ2-5, with 14 nucleotides matching TRBD2. CDR3 size: 18 residues. Unmatched junction bases numbered 10, after V lost 5 bases and J lost 2 bases. From germline, CDR1 is ENHRY and CDR2 SYGVKD. Written as DNA, the CDR3 is TGTGCCATCAGTCAACCCGGACTAGCGGGGGGCCCGCAAGAGACCCAGTACTTC. Residues: CAISQPGLAGGPQETQYF.

In this sample, this clone turned up a few times. The chain employs TRBV23-1 and TRBJ1-5; D remains ambiguous. TRBV23-1 is noted as an ORF with a role that remains uncertain. V lost 6 bases to trimming and J lost 4 bases, with 1 base between them. CDR3 length equals 10 residues. CDR3 nucleotide sequence: TGCGCCAGCAGGAATCAGCCCCAGCATTTT. Amino acid sequence: CASRNQPQHF.

The V and J genes are TRBV20-1 and TRBJ2-7; D gene uncertain. Germline CDR1 is DFQATT and CDR2 is SNEGSKA (reference sequence). The V and J ends lost 6 bases and 4 bases respectively, with 10 bases between them. This CDR3 region has 11 residues. The CDR3 nucleotides are TGCAGTGCCCCCTGGCGGTACGAGCAGTACTTC. Translating gives CSAPWRYEQYF.

The chain recombines TRBV6-6 with TRBJ2-1; D is uncertain. V was clipped by 5 bases and J by 1 base, with 9 bases between them. CDR1 is MNHNY, CDR2 SVGAGI, per germline (reference sequence). This CDR3 contains 14 residues. CDR3 nucleotides: TGTGCCAGCAGTCACGGGCCTTCCTACAATGAGCAGTTCTTC. The encoded protein is CASSHGPSYNEQFF.

The chain is built from TRBV27 and TRBJ1-5; weak D call: TRBD1 (5 bases). CDR1 and CDR2 (germline): MNHEY, SMNVEV (reference sequence). This CDR3 spans 13 amino acids. V lost 5 bases and J lost 9, with 14 bases in between. CDR3 sequence reads: CASSSRVDSPQHF. For the CDR3, the DNA is TGTGCCAGCAGTAGCAGGGTCGACTCGCCCCAGCATTTT.

The chain combines TRBV7-9 with TRBJ2-1; 7 positions agree with TRBD1. V dropped 5 bases and J dropped 5; count of bases not matched to a gene: 6. Germline V gives CDR1 SEHNR, CDR2 FQNEAQ (reference sequence). The CDR3 spans 14 residues. CDR3 sequence (DNA): TGTGCCAGCAGCCGACAGGGACCGAACAATGAGCAGTTCTTC. Translating it yields CASSRQGPNNEQFF.

There are a few counts of this clone. The chain is built from TRBV4-2 and TRBJ2-2; tentative D call: TRBD1 (8 bases). Trimming took 2 bases from V and 4 from J, leaving 26 bases between them. Germline CDR1 is LGHNA and CDR2 is YNFKEQ. The CDR3 is made up of 20 amino acids. CDR3 residues: CASSQQDRVVLVAGTGELFF. In DNA form, the CDR3 reads TGTGCCAGCAGCCAACAGGACAGGGTTGTTTTGGTAGCGGGCACCGGGGAGCTGTTTTTT.